This TCR beta chain comes out of a study of siplizumab effects on memory and regulatory T cells. Notes on the study in general: Siplizumab conditions gave an average of approximately 71% Treg-derived mappable alloreactive CD4+ clones, versus approximately 27% for controls. Naive T cells appeared more varied than memory cells and looked like key alloresponse contributors. Assignment of a naive or memory phenotype failed for roughly 75-95% of the proliferating CD4+ or CD8+ clones.

In three donor pairs, unstimulated naive, memory, effector memory and TEMRA subsets were sequenced. J lost 4 bases, V lost 3 bases, and 1 base had no gene match. This CDR3 is 14 amino acids long. Germline CDR1 is SGHVS and CDR2 is FQNEAQ. Using immunoSEQ multiplex PCR, the repertoire was profiled, and TCRdb retains in-frame clones only, with some absent. The sample includes about 56,000 clones, approximately 97% of them seen just once. This clone appeared once. Its antigen remains unknown. The sequence was obtained from a human donor in good health. Sequenced material: naive CD8+ T cells sorted from blood. The chain uses TRBV7-8 and TRBJ1-1; 11 bases agree with TRBD1. As DNA, the CDR3 is TGTGCCAGCAGCTTGGGACAGGGGGTCACTGAAGCTTTCTTT. Translating it yields CASSLGQGVTEAFF.